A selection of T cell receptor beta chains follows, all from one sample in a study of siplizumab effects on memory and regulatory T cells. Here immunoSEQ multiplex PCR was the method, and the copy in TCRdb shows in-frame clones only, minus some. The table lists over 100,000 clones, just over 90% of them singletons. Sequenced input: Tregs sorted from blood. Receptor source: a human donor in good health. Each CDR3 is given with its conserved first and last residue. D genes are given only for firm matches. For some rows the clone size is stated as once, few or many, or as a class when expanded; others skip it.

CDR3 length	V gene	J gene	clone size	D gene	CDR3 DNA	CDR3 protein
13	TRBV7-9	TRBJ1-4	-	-	TGTGCCAGCAGCTTCCCCGCGTCCGAAAAACTGTTTTTT	CASSFPASEKLFF
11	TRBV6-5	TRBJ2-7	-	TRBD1	TGTGCCAGCAGTTACGGTGGACAGGGATACTTC	CASSYGGQGYF
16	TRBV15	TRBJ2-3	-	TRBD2	TGTGCCACCAGCAGAGATCTCGCGGGGGGCACAGATACGCAGTATTTT	CATSRDLAGGTDTQYF
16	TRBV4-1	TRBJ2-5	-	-	TGCGCCAGCAGCCAAGTTTCCGCGTTGGTGGGGGAGACCCAGTACTTC	CASSQVSALVGETQYF
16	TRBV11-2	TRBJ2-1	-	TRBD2	TGTGCCAGCAGCTTCCTTCAACTAGCGGTACTGGGTGAGCAGTTCTTC	CASSFLQLAVLGEQFF
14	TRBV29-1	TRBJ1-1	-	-	TGCAGCGTAACCAGACAGTCGGCAAACACTGAAGCTTTCTTT	CSVTRQSANTEAFF
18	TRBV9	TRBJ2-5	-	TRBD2	TGTGCCAGCAGCGTAGGCCTAGCGGGGGGAGGGTATGGAGAGACCCAGTACTTC	CASSVGLAGGGYGETQYF
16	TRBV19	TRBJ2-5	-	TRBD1	TGTGCCAGTAGTATAGCCGGACAGGGAATCGGAGAGACCCAGTACTTC	CASSIAGQGIGETQYF
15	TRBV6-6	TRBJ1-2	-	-	TGTGCCAGCAGTCCACCCAGTCGGGGTTCCTATGGCTACACCTTC	CASSPPSRGSYGYTF
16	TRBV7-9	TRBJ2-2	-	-	TGTGCCAGCAGCCGAAGACGGCCTGAGTACACCGGGGAGCTGTTTTTT	CASSRRRPEYTGELFF
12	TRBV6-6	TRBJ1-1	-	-	TGTGCCAGCAGTCCCCCGGGAACTGAAGCTTTCTTT	CASSPPGTEAFF
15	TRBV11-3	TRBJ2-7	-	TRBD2	TGTGCCAGCAGCTTATGGGCTAGCGGGAGTGAGGAGCAGTACTTC	CASSLWASGSEEQYF
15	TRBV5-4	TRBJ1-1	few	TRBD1	TGTGCCAGCAGCACAGGACAGGGGGCGCGGACTGAAGCTTTCTTT	CASSTGQGARTEAFF
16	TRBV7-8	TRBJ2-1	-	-	TGTGCCAGCACCATCAGTTGGGGGGTATACGGAGGTGAGCAGTTCTTC	CASTISWGVYGGEQFF
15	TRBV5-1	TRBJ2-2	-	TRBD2	TGCGCCAGTCGACTAGCGGGATTTACAGGCGGGGAGCTGTTTTTT	CASRLAGFTGGELFF
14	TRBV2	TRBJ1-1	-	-	TGTGCCAGCAGGTCCCAACAGGGGAACACTGAAGCTTTCTTT	CASRSQQGNTEAFF
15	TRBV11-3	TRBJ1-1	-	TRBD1	TGTGCCAGCAGCTTGCGGACAGGGAGGTACACTGAAGCTTTCTTT	CASSLRTGRYTEAFF
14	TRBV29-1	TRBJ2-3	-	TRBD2	TGCAGCGTTGCTAGCGGGGGTAACGCAGATACGCAGTATTTT	CSVASGGNADTQYF